This TCR beta chain emerged from a study of regulatory T cells in long-lasting Graves disease. Study results and limitations: Persistent disease was characterized by preferential usage of TRBV28, TRBJ1-2 and TRBJ2-5. Among the persistent patients, 2,741 public clonotypes were shared, more than the roughly 970 shared among new patients. Having few samples may have compromised the accuracy.

Time point noted: persistent/refractory GD, antithyroid drugs over 5 years with positive TRAb. From RNA extracted from PBMCs, the TCR library was made. EDTA tubes received around 9.9 milliliters of collected peripheral blood. This clonotype showed up just a few times. Its antigen is currently unknown. This CDR3 comprises 14 residues. Per the germline V gene, CDR1 is MNHNS and CDR2 is SASEGT. V was pared by 4 bases and J by 2 bases, with 9 bases between. Researchers made TCR beta libraries by using iRepertoire HTBI primers and running Arm-PCR on CDR3 regions. TCRdb redid the calling of the multiplex PCR reads with MiXCR, one entry per CDR3 protein. This sample has approximately 360,000 distinct CDR3 sequences, with roughly 20% found just once.

The sequences come from peripheral blood mononuclear cells (PBMCs), collected when the disease was refractory, from a patient treated with antithyroid drugs. This clonotype originated in a woman between 40 and 55 years old with Graves disease. The gene calls are TRBV6-1 and TRBJ1-3; no firm D call. The CDR3 region is CASSAPFPGNTIYF. The CDR3 DNA follows: TGTGCCAGCAGTGCCCCGTTTCCTGGAAACACCATATATTTT.